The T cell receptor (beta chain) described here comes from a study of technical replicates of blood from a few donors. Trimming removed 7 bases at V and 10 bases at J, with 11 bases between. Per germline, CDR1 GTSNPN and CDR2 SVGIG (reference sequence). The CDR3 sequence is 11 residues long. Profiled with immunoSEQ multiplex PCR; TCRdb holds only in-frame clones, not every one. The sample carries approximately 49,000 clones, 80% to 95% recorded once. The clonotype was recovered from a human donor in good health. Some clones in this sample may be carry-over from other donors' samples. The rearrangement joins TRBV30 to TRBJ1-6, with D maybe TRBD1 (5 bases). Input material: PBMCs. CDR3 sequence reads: CALQDGSPLHF. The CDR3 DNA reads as TGTGCCTTACAGGATGGGTCACCCCTCCACTTT.